This TCR beta chain was sequenced in a study of shared clonotypes between healthy human individuals. Donors were healthy HIV-negative adults without recent acute infections or vaccinations. Notes on the study in general: The study sampled only blood, and tissue repertoires likely differ.

Per the authors' pipeline: From ImmunoSEQ came sequences covering only the junction and carrying no quality scores, so filtering differed. Profiling relied on immunoSEQ multiplex PCR, and the TCRdb table lists in-frame clones only, not all of them. Clonal size and the V and J genes are those of that table, whereas D and trimming came from the DNA. The sample carries approximately 1,000,000 clones, roughly 80% recorded once. Details on this clone: No antigen is known for it.

Input material: memory CD4+ T cells from PBMCs. Subset defined: CD45RA-negative fraction. The TCR was taken from a man aged 18 to 29 in good health. Some clones in this sample may be carry-over from other donors' samples.

DNA of the CDR3: TGCGCCAGCAGCTTGGCCGTAGTAAATTGGGGGCCTCTTCAAGAGACCCAGTACTTC. Its translation is CASSLAVVNWGPLQETQYF. The V call is TRBV5-1, the J call TRBJ2-5; TRBD1 might be the D (6 bases). The germline V gene encodes CDR1 SGHRS and CDR2 YFSETQ. With 0 bases removed from V and 2 bases from J, the gap between germline ends came to 23 bases. This CDR3 contains 19 residues.